The TCR beta chain under discussion was sequenced for a study of CD8 T cells in Susac syndrome. Overall study: Roughly eight of the sequenced Susac syndrome patients were in remission, and about six had active disease.

RNA in amounts of about 0.5 to 1 ug was reverse transcribed with random hexamers. TCRdb analysed the immunoSEQ multiplex PCR reads with MiXCR anew, one entry per CDR3 protein. The sample gives roughly 200,000 distinct CDR3 sequences, roughly 94% of which show up once; 0.099% is in the top ten. In the case of this clonotype: Its antigen is unknown.

Overall study results and limits: Clonal expansion was not observed in the Susac syndrome CD4+ T cell repertoires.

The CD8+ and CD4+ T cells were negatively isolated, with the TEMRA cells enriched by FACS. From germline, CDR1 is MDHEN and CDR2 SYDVKM. Trimming took off 2 bases at V and 5 bases at J, with 6 bases between the two ends. The CDR3 has 13 amino acids. This TCR came from a human donor with Susac syndrome. J is TRBJ2-2 and V is TRBV28, with D possibly being TRBD2 (6 bases). The sample consisted of CD4+ T cells from PBMCs. CDR3 DNA sequence: TGTGCCAGCAGTTTAGGGACTACCGGGGAGCTGTTTTTT. Translated, it gives CASSLGTTGELFF.